These 15 T cell receptor beta chains were all obtained from the same sample, sequenced in a study of blood T cell repertoires in COVID-19. Assay: immunoSEQ multiplex PCR; the TCRdb copy retains only in-frame clones and omits some. The profile shows 200,000 to 300,000 clones, approximately 86% of them singletons. Sequencing input: peripheral blood. The source of these receptors is a man older than 75 with acute or convalescent COVID-19.

The J gene is TRBJ1-1, the V gene TRBV19; D might be TRBD1 (6 bases). Germline V lookup: CDR1 LNHDA, CDR2 SQIVND (reference sequence). V was shortened by 9 bases and J by 1 base, with 12 bases between the two germline ends. CDR3 length: 13 amino acids. CDR3: CASGVGQNTEAFF. CDR3 sequence (DNA): TGTGCCAGCGGGGTGGGACAGAACACTGAAGCTTTCTTT. The entire variable domain, with the rest obtained from reference TRBV19 and TRBJ1-1, is as follows: DGGITQSPKYLFRKEGQNVTLSCEQNLNHDAMYWYRQDPGQGLRLIYYSQIVNDFQKGDIAEGYSVSREKKESFPLTVTSAQKNPTAFYLCASGVGQNTEAFFGQGTRLTVV.

This rearrangement joins TRBV9 to TRBJ1-6, with TRBD1 matching over 9 bases. Germline lookup yields CDR1 SGDLS and CDR2 YYNGEE. J gave up 10 bases and V 4 bases, and 9 bases lay outside the gene matches. This CDR3 has 15 residues. As DNA, the CDR3 is TGTGCCAGCAGCCCCCGGGACAGGGCAGGGTCACCCCTCCACTTT. This sequence encodes CASSPRDRAGSPLHF.

The chain uses TRBV2 and TRBJ1-2; a possible D gene is TRBD1 (5 bases). From germline, CDR1 is SNHLY and CDR2 FYNNEI. The CDR3 totals 13 residues. V shed 4 bases and J shed 6 bases, with 12 bases lying between them. The CDR3: CASSGGRQHGYTF. For the CDR3, the DNA is TGTGCCAGCAGTGGGGGCCGGCAGCATGGCTACACCTTC.

V and J are TRBV7-6 and TRBJ1-5; D perhaps matches TRBD1 (5 bases). The V gene lost 3 bases and the J gene lost 9 bases, with 18 bases spanning the gap. The CDR3 runs to 15 residues. Germline lookup yields CDR1 SGHVS and CDR2 FNYEAQ. CDR3 loop: CASSLGGDGVMPQHF. The DNA for the CDR3 is TGTGCCAGCAGCTTGGGGGGGGACGGGGTCATGCCCCAGCATTTT.

The V call is TRBV5-8, the J call TRBJ2-1; TRBD2 agrees at 9 bases. This CDR3 is built from 15 residues. Germline loops: CDR1 SGHTS, CDR2 YDEGEE. J lost 2 bases, V lost 4 bases, and 4 bases had no gene match. CDR3 sequence: CASSIRTSAYNEQFF. The CDR3 DNA reads as TGTGCCAGCAGCATACGGACTAGCGCCTACAATGAGCAGTTCTTC.

The rearrangement joins TRBV6-6 to TRBJ1-5, with D possibly being TRBD1 (5 bases). In germline, CDR1 is MNHNY, CDR2 SVGAGI (reference sequence). The CDR3 sequence is 15 residues long. Trimming removed 7 bases from V and 1 base from J, with 14 bases in between. For the CDR3, the DNA is TGTGCCAGCATATCCGGGGGGGGGAGCAATCAGCCCCAGCATTTT. Encoded protein: CASISGGGSNQPQHF.

The V and J genes are TRBV15 and TRBJ1-6; D not certain. Germline CDR1 LNHNV, CDR2 YYDKDF (reference sequence). The CDR3 spans 15 residues. Trimming took off 1 base at V and 8 bases at J, with 12 bases between the two ends. CDR3 coding DNA: TGTGCCACCAGCAGAGCCAGGAATGTTTATTCACCCCTCCACTTT. Protein: CATSRARNVYSPLHF.

The chain employs TRBV28 and TRBJ2-1, with 8 bases identical to TRBD1. Germline V gene lookup returns CDR1 MDHEN and CDR2 SYDVKM. The CDR3 contains 17 residues. V dropped 1 base and J dropped 0; count of bases not matched to a gene: 5. Here the CDR3 reads CASSLSGGAGSYNEQFF. The CDR3 region has the DNA TGTGCCAGCAGTTTATCAGGGGGCGCGGGCTCCTACAATGAGCAGTTCTTC. The full variable domain, its missing parts supplied by reference TRBV28 and TRBJ2-1, is DVKVTQSSRYLVKRTGEKVFLECVQDMDHENMFWYRQDPGLGLRLIYFSYDVKMKEKGDIPEGYSVSREKKERFSLILESASTNQTSMYLCASSLSGGAGSYNEQFFGPGTRLTVL.

The chain carries TRBV6-2 or TRBV6-3 and TRBJ2-7, with D possibly matching TRBD1 (6 bases). Trimming removed 0 bases at V and 2 bases at J, with 14 bases between. The CDR3 covers 16 residues. Germline CDR1 reads MNHEY; CDR2 reads SVGEGT. The CDR3 bases are TGTGCCAGCAGTTACTCGAGTACAGGGTCTCCCTACGAGCAGTACTTC. It yields the protein CASSYSSTGSPYEQYF.

This chain links TRBV7-9 with TRBJ1-2; TRBD1 aligns across 11 bases. CDR1 SEHNR and CDR2 FQNEAQ come from the germline V gene (reference sequence). There are 15 residues in the CDR3. J gave up 3 bases and V 5 bases, and 5 bases lay outside the gene matches. CDR3 sequence: CASSRRTGGDYGYTF. The CDR3, as DNA: TGTGCCAGCAGCAGAAGGACAGGGGGCGACTATGGCTACACCTTC.

This clone came up once. This CDR3 is CATSIQRTEAFF. The CDR3 DNA follows: TGTGCCACCAGCATCCAGCGGACTGAAGCTTTCTTT. The chain employs TRBV15 and TRBJ1-1; D is uncertain. This CDR3 has 12 amino acids. The germline V and J ends were trimmed by 4 bases and 5 bases, with 8 bases remaining between them. CDR1 is LNHNV, CDR2 YYDKDF, per germline (reference sequence).

The chain carries TRBV18 and TRBJ1-1; 8 bases are shared with TRBD1. The CDR3 runs to 15 residues. Germline trimming cut 4 bases from V and 0 bases from J; bases unmatched to any gene: 4. Germline V gene sequence: CDR1 KGHSH, CDR2 LQKENI. The DNA for the CDR3 is TGTGCCAGCTCACGGGGGACAGGCCTGAACACTGAAGCTTTCTTT. This gives the protein CASSRGTGLNTEAFF.

This clone was picked up one time. The V gene is TRBV5-6, the J gene TRBJ2-7, with D possibly matching TRBD1 (5 bases). In germline, CDR1 is SGHDT, CDR2 YYEEEE. This CDR3 comprises 13 residues. The ends were cut back, 4 bases at V and 1 base at J, with 9 bases in the middle. The CDR3: CASSHAGSYEQYF. CDR3 nucleotides: TGTGCCAGCAGCCATGCAGGGTCCTACGAGCAGTACTTC.

The chain couples TRBV2 to TRBJ2-1, with a possible D match to TRBD2 (6 bases). Looked up from germline, CDR1 is SNHLY and CDR2 is FYNNEI. The CDR3 is made up of 15 amino acids. The V end lost 4 bases, the J end lost 8 bases, and 18 bases lay between the germline ends. The CDR3 DNA follows: TGTGCCAGCAGTGCCCCAAGACTAGGAACCCATGAGCAGTTCTTC. Protein sequence: CASSAPRLGTHEQFF.

About this clone itself: This specimen includes other DNA sequences encoding the same CDR3. This chain uses TRBV5-1 with TRBJ2-1; D is unclear. The CDR3 contains 14 residues. Germline values: CDR1 SGHRS, CDR2 YFSETQ. V dropped 0 bases and J dropped 0 bases, with 4 bases sitting between them. For the CDR3, the DNA is TGCGCCAGCAGCTTGGGAGGCTCCTACAATGAGCAGTTCTTC. The encoded protein is CASSLGGSYNEQFF.